One and the same sample provided the 29 T cell receptor beta chains below, sequenced in a study of technical replicates of blood from several donors. Libraries were prepared by immunoSEQ multiplex PCR; TCRdb keeps only in-frame clonotypes and omits some of them. The data hold about 74,000 clones, with around 93% observed a single time. Source material: T cells isolated from PBMCs. Every receptor here comes from a human donor in good health.

Concerning this clone itself: Other DNA sequences from this sample encode an identical CDR3 as well. The rearrangement uses TRBV18 and TRBJ1-1; D might be TRBD1 (5 bases). This CDR3 has 13 residues. Germline V gives CDR1 KGHSH, CDR2 LQKENI. V was clipped by 0 bases and J by 4 bases, with 6 bases between them. The CDR3 region is CASSPPGGTEAFF. The CDR3 DNA reads as TGTGCCAGCTCACCACCGGGGGGCACTGAAGCTTTCTTT.

V is TRBV27 and J is TRBJ2-7; no clear D gene. CDR1 is MNHEY and CDR2 is SMNVEV in the germline V gene (reference sequence). CDR3 length equals 12 residues. The V gene lost 6 bases and the J gene lost 3 bases, with 9 bases spanning the gap. CDR3 in amino acids: CASSPGGYEQYF. The CDR3 DNA reads TGTGCCAGCAGCCCCGGCGGCTACGAGCAGTACTTC.

The genes are TRBV7-9 and TRBJ2-3, with D tentatively TRBD2 (5 bases). The CDR3 is 14 amino acids. Germline V CDR1 and CDR2: SEHNR, FQNEAQ (reference sequence). V shed 4 bases and J shed 4 bases, with 12 bases lying between them. In DNA form, the CDR3 reads TGTGCCAGCAGCTGGGAGTCAATATCAGATACGCAGTATTTT. Translated: CASSWESISDTQYF. Together with reference TRBV7-9 and TRBJ2-3, the CDR3 gives the full variable domain: DTGVSQNPRHKITKRGQNVTFRCDPISEHNRLYWYRQTLGQGPEFLTYFQNEAQLEKSRLLSDRFSAERPKGSFSTLEIQRTEQGDSAMYLCASSWESISDTQYFGPGTRLTVL.

The chain recombines TRBV2 with TRBJ2-5; no firm D call. Germline V gene sequence: CDR1 SNHLY, CDR2 FYNNEI. The V end was cut by 7 bases, the J end by 4 bases, with 10 bases between. This CDR3 contains 12 residues. CDR3 sequence reads: CASNHPIETQYF. The CDR3 region has the DNA TGTGCCAGCAATCATCCTATAGAGACCCAGTACTTC. The variable domain in full, with the rest retrieved from reference TRBV2 and TRBJ2-5, is EPEVTQTPSHQVTQMGQEVILRCVPISNHLYFYWYRQILGQKVEFLVSFYNNEISEKSEIFDDQFSVERPDGSNFTLKIRSTKLEDSAMYFCASNHPIETQYFGPGTRLLVL.

CDR3 amino acids: CASSFSPYEQYF. In DNA, the CDR3 is TGTGCCAGCAGCTTTAGCCCCTACGAGCAGTACTTC. The rearrangement uses TRBV7-9 and TRBJ2-7; D not resolved. Germline values: CDR1 SEHNR, CDR2 FQNEAQ (reference sequence). The ends were cut back, 3 bases at V and 2 bases at J, with 5 bases in the middle. The CDR3 contains 12 residues.

This chain uses TRBV29-1 with TRBJ2-3; D perhaps matches TRBD1 (5 bases). The CDR3 covers 15 residues. Germline values: CDR1 SQVTM, CDR2 ANQGSEA. With 4 bases removed from V and 1 base from J, the gap between germline ends came to 15 bases. The CDR3 bases are TGCAGCGTTGTAGGTTACTGGGGCGGCACAGATACGCAGTATTTT. Encoded protein: CSVVGYWGGTDTQYF.

The chain carries TRBV27 and TRBJ1-5; TRBD1 matches at 9 bases. This CDR3 region has 14 residues. J was trimmed by 6 bases and V by 5 bases; bases with no gene match: 5. CDR1 is MNHEY and CDR2 is SMNVEV in the germline V gene (reference sequence). This CDR3 is CASSLGQGIQPQHF. The CDR3 bases are TGTGCCAGCAGTCTGGGACAGGGTATTCAGCCCCAGCATTTT.

The rearrangement joins TRBV7-9 to TRBJ2-7; 8 positions match TRBD2. The CDR3 has 15 residues. CDR1 and CDR2 from the germline V gene are SEHNR and FQNEAQ (reference sequence). After removal of 0 bases from V and 3 bases from J, the junction contained 4 bases not matched to a gene. CDR3 sequence reads: CASSLAERGHYEQYF. CDR3 nucleotides: TGTGCCAGCAGCTTAGCCGAGCGGGGGCACTACGAGCAGTACTTC.

This rearrangement joins TRBV4-1 to TRBJ2-2, with a possible D match to TRBD2 (6 bases). V was shortened by 4 bases and J by 0 bases, with 12 bases between the two germline ends. CDR1 is MGHRA and CDR2 is YSYEKL in the germline V gene. The CDR3 runs to 16 residues. The DNA of the CDR3 is TGCGCCAGCAGCCGGCTGGGACTTACGAACACCGGGGAGCTGTTTTTT. It encodes CASSRLGLTNTGELFF.

This clone was found once. In DNA form, the CDR3 reads TGTGCCACCAGCAGAGCCGTCGAGACAGGGGGCCATGGCTACACCTTC. Protein sequence: CATSRAVETGGHGYTF. The chain links TRBV15 to TRBJ1-2, with 10 bases that match TRBD1. Germline V gene sequence: CDR1 LNHNV, CDR2 YYDKDF (reference sequence). This CDR3 region has 16 residues. V shed 1 base and J 6 bases; nucleotides not matched to a gene: 8. Full variable domain (outside the CDR3, taken from reference TRBV15 and TRBJ1-2): DAMVIQNPRYQVTQFGKPVTLSCSQTLNHNVMYWYQQKSSQAPKLLFHYYDKDFNNEADTPDNFQSRRPNTSFCFLDIRSPGLGDTAMYLCATSRAVETGGHGYTFGSGTRLTVV.

V gene TRBV6-1 combines with J gene TRBJ1-5, with D perhaps matching TRBD1 (5 bases). V was trimmed by 8 bases and J by 5 bases, leaving 19 bases between them. The CDR3 totals 15 residues. Germline CDR1 and CDR2: MNHNS and SASEGT. The CDR3 DNA reads as TGTGCCAGCGGGCTCATGCGGGGGACGGATCAGCCCCAGCATTTT. Translation: CASGLMRGTDQPQHF.

The chain uses TRBV6-5 and TRBJ2-3; 11 bases line up with TRBD2. V lost 5 bases, J lost 2 bases, and 3 bases stayed unmatched. This CDR3 is 15 amino acids long. CDR1 is MNHEY, CDR2 SVGAGI, per germline. In nucleotides, the CDR3 is TGTGCCAGCAGTCCTAGCGGGGGGCCCACAGATACGCAGTATTTT. Translated: CASSPSGGPTDTQYF.

In DNA form, the CDR3 reads TGCGCCAGCAGCCGCCTTGGGACAGGGACCTACGAGCAGTACTTC. Its protein product is CASSRLGTGTYEQYF. The rearrangement joins TRBV4-1 to TRBJ2-7, with 9 bases that match TRBD1. With V trimmed by 4 bases and J by 2 bases, 6 bases remained unmatched. Germline V lookup: CDR1 MGHRA, CDR2 YSYEKL. This CDR3 has 15 residues.

The table lists this clone with a count of one. The rearrangement joins TRBV20-1 to TRBJ2-1; D is perhaps TRBD1 (6 bases). CDR3 length: 11 residues. V lost 1 base, J lost 10 bases, and 8 bases lay in between. Looked up from germline, CDR1 is DFQATT and CDR2 is SNEGSKA (reference sequence). The CDR3 DNA is TGCAGTGCTAGAGTTACAGGGGAGCAGTTCTTC. Translation gives CSARVTGEQFF.

Only one count was recorded for this clone. This sequence joins TRBV14 and TRBJ2-7; D may be TRBD1 (5 bases). Per the germline V gene, CDR1 is SGHDN and CDR2 is FVKESK. The CDR3 has 17 residues. With 2 bases removed from V and 2 bases from J, the gap between germline ends came to 19 bases. The CDR3: CASSQKLMWGSTYEQYF. The CDR3 DNA reads TGTGCCAGCAGCCAAAAGTTAATGTGGGGCAGCACCTACGAGCAGTACTTC.

V and J are TRBV15 and TRBJ1-1, with D possibly TRBD1 on 5 matching bases. Germline V CDR1 and CDR2: LNHNV, YYDKDF (reference sequence). The V end lost 9 bases, the J end lost 1 base, and 15 bases lay between the germline ends. The CDR3 spans 14 residues. The CDR3 reads CATIADRENTEAFF. Written as DNA, the CDR3 is TGTGCCACTATAGCCGACAGAGAGAACACTGAAGCTTTCTTT.

The chain is built from TRBV2 and TRBJ1-6; no firm D call. CDR3 length: 14 residues. The germline V gene has CDR1 SNHLY and CDR2 FYNNEI. V shed 0 bases and J shed 10 bases, with 10 bases lying between them. The DNA of the CDR3 is TGTGCCAGCAGTGAAGCTTCCTCTATATCACCCCTCCACTTT. Encoded protein: CASSEASSISPLHF. The entire variable domain, with the rest obtained from reference TRBV2 and TRBJ1-6, is as follows: EPEVTQTPSHQVTQMGQEVILRCVPISNHLYFYWYRQILGQKVEFLVSFYNNEISEKSEIFDDQFSVERPDGSNFTLKIRSTKLEDSAMYFCASSEASSISPLHFGNGTRLTVT.

The chain couples TRBV28 to TRBJ2-5; D might be TRBD1 (6 bases). This CDR3 has 14 amino acids. The germline gives CDR1 MDHEN, CDR2 SYDVKM. Trimming took off 7 bases at V and 4 bases at J, with 16 bases between the two ends. CDR3 region: CASKRQGNPETQYF. The DNA for the CDR3 is TGTGCCAGCAAACGGCAGGGGAATCCAGAGACCCAGTACTTC.

V gene TRBV6-1 combines with J gene TRBJ1-1, with a weak D call TRBD1 (6 bases). This CDR3 contains 14 residues. V was trimmed by 6 bases and J by 1 base, leaving 12 bases between them. From germline, CDR1 is MNHNS and CDR2 SASEGT. The DNA for the CDR3 is TGTGCCAGCAGGTCCGGGACATCGAACACTGAAGCTTTCTTT. As protein: CASRSGTSNTEAFF.

This clone appeared once. The rearrangement links TRBV21-1 to TRBJ2-7; TRBD2 was called by the table and not checked on the DNA. TRBV21-1 is shown as a pseudogene. The CDR3 is 21 residues long. This chain's CDR3 is CASSIPIGAYPLAGGPYEQYF. The CDR3 DNA reads TGTGCCAGCAGCATCCCTATTGGTGCGTATCCGCTAGCGGGAGGGCCCTACGAGCAGTACTTC.

This chain connects TRBV27 to TRBJ1-1, with D perhaps TRBD1 (5 bases). The V gene lost 2 bases and the J gene lost 5 bases, with 9 bases spanning the gap. The CDR3 runs to 13 residues. Germline V gives CDR1 MNHEY, CDR2 SMNVEV (reference sequence). In DNA, the CDR3 is TGTGCCAGCAGTTTAAAGGGGATGACTGAAGCTTTCTTT. It translates to CASSLKGMTEAFF.

The chain joins TRBV7-9 to TRBJ1-4; weak D call: TRBD1 (5 bases). The CDR3 runs to 17 residues. V lost 5 bases to trimming and J lost 5 bases, with 21 bases between them. The germline CDR1 and CDR2 sequences are SEHNR and FQNEAQ (reference sequence). CDR3 DNA sequence: TGTGCCAGCAGCCCTAGAACAAACCGGGGGGGAAATGAAAAACTGTTTTTT. Encoded protein: CASSPRTNRGGNEKLFF.

This chain connects TRBV7-8 to TRBJ2-7; 8 nucleotides line up with TRBD2. V shed 7 bases and J 3 bases; nucleotides not matched to a gene: 20. Germline values: CDR1 SGHVS, CDR2 FQNEAQ. The CDR3 length is 18 residues. In DNA form, the CDR3 reads TGTGCCAGCACCTCGGGAACTAGCGGATCAGAGAAAGACTACGAGCAGTACTTC. As protein: CASTSGTSGSEKDYEQYF. Together with reference TRBV7-8 and TRBJ2-7, the CDR3 gives the full variable domain: GAGVSQSPRYKVAKRGQDVALRCDPISGHVSLFWYQQALGQGPEFLTYFQNEAQLDKSGLPSDRFFAERPEGSVSTLKIQRTQQEDSAVYLCASTSGTSGSEKDYEQYFGPGTRLTVT.

J is TRBJ1-1 and V is TRBV15; D is unclear. Germline V gives CDR1 LNHNV, CDR2 YYDKDF (reference sequence). V dropped 3 bases and J dropped 0 bases, with 5 bases sitting between them. The CDR3 totals 13 residues. The CDR3 nucleotides read TGTGCCACCAGCAGTCTTATGAACACTGAAGCTTTCTTT. Its protein is CATSSLMNTEAFF.

V gene TRBV6-1 combines with J gene TRBJ1-1; TRBD1 agrees at 7 bases. In germline, CDR1 is MNHNS, CDR2 SASEGT. The V gene end was trimmed by 8 bases and the J gene end by 1 base; junction bases not matched to a gene: 7. This CDR3 has 14 residues. The CDR3 protein is CASPRQGENTEAFF. CDR3 nucleotides: TGTGCCAGCCCCAGACAGGGAGAGAACACTGAAGCTTTCTTT.

The chain is built from TRBV5-1 and TRBJ2-5; 9 positions match TRBD1. Germline V lookup: CDR1 SGHRS, CDR2 YFSETQ. After removal of 2 bases from V and 4 bases from J, the junction contained 6 bases not matched to a gene. The CDR3 runs 15 residues. In nucleotides, the CDR3 is TGCGCCAGCAGCTTTGTGGGACAGGGTGCAGAGACCCAGTACTTC. Translating it yields CASSFVGQGAETQYF.

The chain carries TRBV18 and TRBJ1-2, with 7 positions matching TRBD1. J was trimmed by 4 bases and V by 0 bases; bases with no gene match: 8. This CDR3 is 16 amino acids long. The germline V gene encodes CDR1 KGHSH and CDR2 LQKENI. CDR3 protein: CASSPPLGQAAYGYTF. In DNA form, the CDR3 reads TGTGCCAGCTCACCACCGCTTGGACAGGCCGCCTATGGCTACACCTTC.

This chain joins TRBV5-5 and TRBJ1-1; 7 positions match TRBD1. This CDR3 is built from 16 residues. Looked up from germline, CDR1 is SGHKS and CDR2 is YYEKEE (reference sequence). J was trimmed by 7 bases and V by 0 bases; bases with no gene match: 12. The CDR3 DNA reads as TGTGCCAGCAGCTTGGTTGGTTCTCCCCGGGACAGTGAAGCTTTCTTT. Translating gives CASSLVGSPRDSEAFF.

This rearrangement joins TRBV30 to TRBJ2-1, with 8 bases fitting TRBD2. CDR1 GTSNPN and CDR2 SVGIG come from the germline V gene (reference sequence). Germline trimming cut 4 bases from V and 8 bases from J; bases unmatched to any gene: 7. The CDR3 length is 13 residues. The CDR3 sequence is CAWNQAGGHEQFF. CDR3 DNA: TGTGCCTGGAACCAGGCGGGGGGTCATGAGCAGTTCTTC.